This T cell receptor (beta chain) was profiled in a study of cytomegalovirus exposure and HLA in healthy donors. About the research overall: Unique TCRs numbering some 80 million, obtained from HLA-typed donors, made up an early data release.

Researchers ran the PCR with 60 Vbeta and 13 Jbeta primers. Libraries were prepared by immunoSEQ multiplex PCR; TCRdb keeps only in-frame clonotypes and omits some of them. The sample has some 95,000 clones; roughly 71% are singletons. Concerning this clone: Its target is unknown.

Notes on the study in general: Cytomegalovirus association was assigned to approximately 180 TCR beta chains. Available immune exposure information was restricted to CMV serostatus only.

The length of the CDR3 is 13 residues. Germline V gene data show CDR1 as GTSNPN and CDR2 as SVGIG (reference sequence). V gave up 5 bases and J gave up 4 bases, with 12 bases separating them. This chain connects TRBV30 to TRBJ2-1; no reliable D call. The sequencing sample was made of PBMCs. This TCR derives from a woman between 35 and 50 years old in good health and CMV-seronegative. For the CDR3, the DNA is TGTGCCTGGTCGAACGGTGGTTACAATGAGCAGTTCTTC. As protein: CAWSNGGYNEQFF.